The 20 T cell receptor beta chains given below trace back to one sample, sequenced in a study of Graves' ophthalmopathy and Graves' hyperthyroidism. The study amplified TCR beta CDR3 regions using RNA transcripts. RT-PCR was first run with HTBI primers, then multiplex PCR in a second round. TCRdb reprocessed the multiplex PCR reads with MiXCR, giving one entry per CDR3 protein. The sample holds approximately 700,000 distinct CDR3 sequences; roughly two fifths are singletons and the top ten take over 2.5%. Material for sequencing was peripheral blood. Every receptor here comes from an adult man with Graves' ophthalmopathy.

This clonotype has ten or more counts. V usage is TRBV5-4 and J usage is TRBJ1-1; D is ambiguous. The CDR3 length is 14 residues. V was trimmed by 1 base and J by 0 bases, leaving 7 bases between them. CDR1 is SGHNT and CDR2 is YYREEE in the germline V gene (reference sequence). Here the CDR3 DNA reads TGTGCCAGCAGCTTGCAGAACATGAACACTGAAGCTTTCTTT. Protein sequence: CASSLQNMNTEAFF.

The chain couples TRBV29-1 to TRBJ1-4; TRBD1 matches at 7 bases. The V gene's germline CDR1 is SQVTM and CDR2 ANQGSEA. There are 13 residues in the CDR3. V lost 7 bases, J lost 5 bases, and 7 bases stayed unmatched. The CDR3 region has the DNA TGCAGCGCCCCCCGACAGGGCAATGAAAAACTGTTTTTT. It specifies CSAPRQGNEKLFF.

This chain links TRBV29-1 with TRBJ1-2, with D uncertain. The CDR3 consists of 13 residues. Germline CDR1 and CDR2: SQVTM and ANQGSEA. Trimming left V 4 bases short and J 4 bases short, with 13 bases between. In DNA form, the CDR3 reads TGCAGCGTTGGTGGACGGGGTCTCTATGGCTACACCTTC. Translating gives CSVGGRGLYGYTF.

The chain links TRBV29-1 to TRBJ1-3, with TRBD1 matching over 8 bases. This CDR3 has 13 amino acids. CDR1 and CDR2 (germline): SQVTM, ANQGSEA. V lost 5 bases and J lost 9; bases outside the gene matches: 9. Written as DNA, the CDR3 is TGCAGCGTTACCGGACAGGGCCGGGGCACCATATATTTT. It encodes CSVTGQGRGTIYF.

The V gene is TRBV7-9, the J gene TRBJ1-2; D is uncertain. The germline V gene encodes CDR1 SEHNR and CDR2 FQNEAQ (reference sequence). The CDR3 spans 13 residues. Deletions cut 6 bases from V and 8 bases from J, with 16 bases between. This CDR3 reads CASSSHGLVGYTF. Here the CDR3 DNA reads TGTGCCAGCAGTTCACATGGATTGGTAGGCTACACCTTC.

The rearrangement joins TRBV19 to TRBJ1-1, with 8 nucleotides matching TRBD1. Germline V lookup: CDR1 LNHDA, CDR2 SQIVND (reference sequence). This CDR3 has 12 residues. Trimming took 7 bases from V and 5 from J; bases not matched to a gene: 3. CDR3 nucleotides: TGTGCCAGTACAGGGGGCTTGACTGAAGCTTTCTTT. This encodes CASTGGLTEAFF.

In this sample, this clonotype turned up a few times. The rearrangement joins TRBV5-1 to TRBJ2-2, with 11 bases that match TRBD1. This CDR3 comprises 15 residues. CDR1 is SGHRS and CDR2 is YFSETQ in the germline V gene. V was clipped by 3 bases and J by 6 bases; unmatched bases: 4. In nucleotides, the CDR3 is TGCGCCAGCAGCTGGACAGGGGGCGCGTCCGGGGAGCTGTTTTTT. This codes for CASSWTGGASGELFF.

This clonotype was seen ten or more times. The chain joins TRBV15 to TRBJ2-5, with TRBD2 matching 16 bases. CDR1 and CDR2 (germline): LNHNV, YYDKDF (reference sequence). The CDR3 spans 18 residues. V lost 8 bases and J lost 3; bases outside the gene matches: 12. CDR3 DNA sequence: TGTGCCACCCTTACTTCACGGGGACTAGCGGGAGGGAAAGAGACCCAGTACTTC. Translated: CATLTSRGLAGGKETQYF.

The CDR3, as DNA: TGTGCCAGCAGCGAGCGGGACAGGGGGCTAGACTACACCTTC. Translation gives CASSERDRGLDYTF. The chain combines TRBV12-3 or TRBV12-4 with TRBJ1-2; 12 bases match TRBD1. The CDR3 totals 14 residues. V lost 6 bases, J lost 10 bases, and 9 bases stayed unmatched.

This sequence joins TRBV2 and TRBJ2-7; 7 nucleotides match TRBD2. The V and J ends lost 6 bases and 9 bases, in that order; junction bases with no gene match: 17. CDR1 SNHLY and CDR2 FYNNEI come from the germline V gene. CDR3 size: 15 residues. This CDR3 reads CASSSKRGLDLLQYF. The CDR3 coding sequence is TGTGCCAGCAGCTCGAAGCGGGGTTTGGACCTACTGCAGTACTTC.

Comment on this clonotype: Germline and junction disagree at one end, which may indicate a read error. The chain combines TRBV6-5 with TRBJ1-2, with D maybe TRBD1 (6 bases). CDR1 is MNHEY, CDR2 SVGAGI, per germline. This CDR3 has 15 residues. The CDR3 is CARSLGGGLGYGYTF. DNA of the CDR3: TGTGCCCGCAGTTTGGGGGGGGGGCTCGGCTATGGCTACACCTTC.

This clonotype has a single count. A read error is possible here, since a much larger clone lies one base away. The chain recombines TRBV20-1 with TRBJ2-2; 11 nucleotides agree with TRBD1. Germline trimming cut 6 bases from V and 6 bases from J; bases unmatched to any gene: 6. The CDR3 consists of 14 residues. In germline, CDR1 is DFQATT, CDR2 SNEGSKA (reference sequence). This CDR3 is CSARGQGDAGELFF. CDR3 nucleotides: TGCAGTGCGAGGGGACAGGGGGACGCCGGGGAGCTGTTTTTT.

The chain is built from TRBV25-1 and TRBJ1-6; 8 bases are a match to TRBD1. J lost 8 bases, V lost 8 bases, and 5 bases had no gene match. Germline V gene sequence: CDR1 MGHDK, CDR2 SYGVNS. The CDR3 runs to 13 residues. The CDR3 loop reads CASQGQVDSPLHF. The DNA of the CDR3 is TGTGCCAGCCAGGGACAGGTAGATTCACCCCTCCACTTT.

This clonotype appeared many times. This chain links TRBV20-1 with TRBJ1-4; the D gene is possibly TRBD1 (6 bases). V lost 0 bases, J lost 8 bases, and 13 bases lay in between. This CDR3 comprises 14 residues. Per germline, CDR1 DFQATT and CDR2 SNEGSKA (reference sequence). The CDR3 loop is CSARDADRREKLFF. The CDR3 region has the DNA TGCAGTGCTAGAGATGCGGACAGAAGGGAAAAACTGTTTTTT.

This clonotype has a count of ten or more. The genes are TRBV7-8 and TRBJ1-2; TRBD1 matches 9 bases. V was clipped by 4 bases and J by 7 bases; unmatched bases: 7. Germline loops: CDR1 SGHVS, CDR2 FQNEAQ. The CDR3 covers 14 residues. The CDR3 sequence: CASSSPGQGRGYTF. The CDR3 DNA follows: TGTGCCAGCAGCTCCCCGGGACAGGGCCGTGGCTACACCTTC.

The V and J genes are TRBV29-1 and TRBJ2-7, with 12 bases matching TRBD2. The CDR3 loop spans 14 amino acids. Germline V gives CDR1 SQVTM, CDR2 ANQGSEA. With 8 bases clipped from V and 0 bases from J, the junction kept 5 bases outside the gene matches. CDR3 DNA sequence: TGCAGCCCCGCGACTAGCGGGAGCTCCTACGAGCAGTACTTC. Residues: CSPATSGSSYEQYF.

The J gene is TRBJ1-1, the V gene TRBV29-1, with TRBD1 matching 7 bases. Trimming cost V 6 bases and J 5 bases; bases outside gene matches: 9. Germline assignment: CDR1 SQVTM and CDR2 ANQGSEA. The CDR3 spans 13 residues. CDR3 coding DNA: TGCAGCGTCGCGGGACAGCCGGGAACTGAAGCTTTCTTT. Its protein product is CSVAGQPGTEAFF.

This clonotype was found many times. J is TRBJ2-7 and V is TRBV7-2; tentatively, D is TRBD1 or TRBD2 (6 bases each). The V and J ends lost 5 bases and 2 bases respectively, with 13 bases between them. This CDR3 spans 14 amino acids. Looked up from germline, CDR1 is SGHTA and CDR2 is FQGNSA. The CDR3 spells CASSGTGATYEQYF. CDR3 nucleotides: TGTGCCAGCAGCGGCACGGGGGCGACCTACGAGCAGTACTTC.

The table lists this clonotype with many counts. The CDR3 here is CASSLGFRETQYF. In DNA form, the CDR3 reads TGTGCCAGCAGCTTAGGATTCAGGGAGACCCAGTACTTC. The gene calls are TRBV7-6 and TRBJ2-5; D remains ambiguous. Germline V CDR1 and CDR2: SGHVS, FNYEAQ. V dropped 1 base and J dropped 5 bases, with 8 bases sitting between them. CDR3 length: 13 amino acids.

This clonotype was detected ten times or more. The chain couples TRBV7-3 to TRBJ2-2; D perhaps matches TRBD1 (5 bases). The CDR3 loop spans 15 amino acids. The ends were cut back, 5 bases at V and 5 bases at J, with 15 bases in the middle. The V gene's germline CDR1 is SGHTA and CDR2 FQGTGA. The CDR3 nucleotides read TGTGCCAGCAGCCAGCAGGGTGGTAGTACCGGGGAGCTGTTTTTT. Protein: CASSQQGGSTGELFF.